This TCR beta chain was captured by sequencing in a study of lung T cells in sarcoidosis with Löfgren's syndrome. Whole-study context: Löfgren's syndrome patients were the main repertoire analysis focus.

Remarks on this clonotype: Its antigen is not identified.

This CDR3 has 14 residues. Trimming took 7 bases from V and 2 from J, leaving 14 bases between them. Germline CDR1 reads SQVTM; CDR2 reads ANQGSEA. TCRdb used MiXCR to reprocess the reads, holding one entry per CDR3 protein. The table includes roughly 63,000 distinct CDR3 sequences, 21% detected once. Study-wide findings and caveats: Shared TRAV12-1 and TRBV2 CDR3 motifs across Löfgren's syndrome patients reportedly suggested public CD4+ TCRs. TRAV12-1 and TRBV2 were reportedly most expanded in Löfgren's patients.

The sample taken for sequencing was CD4+ T cells from PBMCs. The clonotype originates from a human donor with sarcoidosis (Löfgren's syndrome or another form), or a control subject (not recorded which). The chain couples TRBV29-1 to TRBJ2-2, with D possibly called TRBD1 or TRBD2 (5 bases each). CDR3 DNA: TGCAGCGCCACCGGGACGGTTAACACCGGGGAGCTGTTTTTT. Amino acids: CSATGTVNTGELFF.